This is a list of T cell receptor beta chains from one sample in a study of cytomegalovirus exposure and HLA in healthy donors. Repertoires were generated with immunoSEQ multiplex PCR, while TCRdb's copy carries only in-frame clones and drops some. The sample records about 160,000 clones, around 78% being singletons. The sequenced material came from PBMCs. These receptors all come from a man between 35 and 55 years old in good health and CMV-seronegative. Both conserved end residues are part of each CDR3. The D gene is left open where the match is weak.

j_call v_call d_call cdr3_aa
TRBJ2-1 TRBV18 . CASSPEDNEQFF
TRBJ1-1 TRBV19 . CASSKVNSGAGDTEAFF
TRBJ2-7 TRBV18 TRBD1 CASSPWDRYEQYF
TRBJ2-4 TRBV5-6 . CASSRTALNSQYF
TRBJ2-1 TRBV27 TRBD1 CASKIGQAIRYNEQFF
TRBJ2-2 TRBV7-3 . CASSDQHPPGAGELFF
TRBJ1-2 TRBV7-9 TRBD1 CSSSRTRGPKDGYTF
TRBJ1-1 TRBV5-1 . CAGSLDLPGRSTEAFF
TRBJ1-5 TRBV19 TRBD1 CASSGTGDQPQHF
TRBJ2-1 TRBV6-4 . CASSPGTSYNEQFF
TRBJ2-2 TRBV15 . CATSNTGGSGELFF